This T cell receptor (beta chain) originates from a study of regulatory T cells in long-lasting Graves disease (dated by TCRdb to the early 2020s). For the wider study: Persistent Graves' disease was defined as persistently positive TSH receptor autoantibodies together with antithyroid drug treatment for over 5 years. Peripheral blood TCR sequencing and RNA sequencing compared persistent Graves' disease patients with newly diagnosed Graves' disease patients. The study was conducted in China and was registered as a clinical trial. A total of around 35 samples were covered by TCR sequencing, comprising around 13 persistent and roughly 20 newly diagnosed Graves' disease patients. Persistent Graves' disease patients in the clinical cohort had taken antithyroid drugs for roughly ten years on average.

The time point label here, explained by the study, means: persistent/refractory GD, antithyroid drugs over 5 years with positive TRAb. For both TCR sequencing and RNA sequencing, RNA was extracted from PBMCs using TRIzol. The diagnosis of Graves' disease followed American Thyroid Association guidelines. Patients for the study were recruited at an endocrinology department in Xi'an, China. Each patient gave 9 to 10 milliliters of peripheral blood, collected in an EDTA anticoagulant tube. Ficoll Paque Plus density gradient separation was used to isolate PBMCs, and no further T cell sorting was done. RNA quality was checked with an Agilent 2100 Bioanalyzer and agarose gel, and concentration with a NanoDrop 2000. Regarding this clonotype: Its antigen specificity is not known. One junction end disagrees with the germline gene, perhaps due to a read error.

Via the germline V gene, CDR1 is SGHRS and CDR2 YFSETQ. The CDR3 numbers 18 residues from cysteine through phenylalanine. Only the CDR3 DNA stays, 54 bases, in frame from base 1. Library generation was performed with multiplex PCR. Sequenced on an Illumina HiSeq 4000. CDR3 regions were amplified by Arm-PCR with iRepertoire HTBI primers to construct TCR beta libraries. Gel purification was performed on PCR products prior to sequencing. The original methods were these. Across samples, about 63 TRBV and 13 to 15 TRBJ segments were identified and used for gene usage analysis of CDR3 amino acid clonotypes. COPE and FqMerger were used to merge filtered high-quality paired reads into contigs. BLAST was used to align contigs to IMGT TRBV, TRBD and TRBJ reference genes, and CDR3 was defined according to IMGT. Clonotypes above 0.1% frequency were classified as highly expanded clones. Repertoire diversity was measured by Shannon entropy, and V-J evenness by the Gini coefficient. Clonotypes shared by more than one individual were considered public. In-frame beta chains were kept once TCRdb had trimmed the public reads at Q25 with fastp and called clones with MiXCR. CDR3 protein duplicates are merged, each entry listing the most common genes and DNA. It is TCRdb's table, rather than the study itself, that gives the V and J calls and clone size. Here the sample has 400,000 to 500,000 distinct CDR3 sequences; 20% to 25% occur a single time. The top ten hold about 6.6% of the sample.

Findings and caveats that apply to the study as a whole: A larger number of public clonotypes was shared among persistent patients (approximately 2,500) than among newly diagnosed patients (approximately 930). Persistent disease showed preferential use of TRBV28, TRBJ1-2 and TRBJ2-5, whereas newly diagnosed disease favored TRBV20-1 and TRBJ2-1. Compared with newly diagnosed patients, patients with persistent Graves' disease had lower TCR Shannon entropy and fewer highly expanded clones, which suggests clonal expansion. The study examined only peripheral blood because the primary lesion, thyroid tissue, could not be accessed. Sequencing and analysis were restricted to the TCR beta chain. The authors acknowledged the small sample size as a limitation that may reduce accuracy.

This clonotype was sampled from a female donor with Graves disease. This chain joins TRBV5-1 to TRBJ2-5, with 7 junctional bases fitting TRBD2. The sample consisted of peripheral blood mononuclear cells (PBMCs), taken when the disease was refractory, from a patient treated with antithyroid drugs. The CDR3 reads as follows: CASSLGPLADQAQETQYF. The base sequence is TGTGCCAGCAGCTTGGGACCTCTAGCGGACCAAGCCCAAGAGACCCAGTACTTC.